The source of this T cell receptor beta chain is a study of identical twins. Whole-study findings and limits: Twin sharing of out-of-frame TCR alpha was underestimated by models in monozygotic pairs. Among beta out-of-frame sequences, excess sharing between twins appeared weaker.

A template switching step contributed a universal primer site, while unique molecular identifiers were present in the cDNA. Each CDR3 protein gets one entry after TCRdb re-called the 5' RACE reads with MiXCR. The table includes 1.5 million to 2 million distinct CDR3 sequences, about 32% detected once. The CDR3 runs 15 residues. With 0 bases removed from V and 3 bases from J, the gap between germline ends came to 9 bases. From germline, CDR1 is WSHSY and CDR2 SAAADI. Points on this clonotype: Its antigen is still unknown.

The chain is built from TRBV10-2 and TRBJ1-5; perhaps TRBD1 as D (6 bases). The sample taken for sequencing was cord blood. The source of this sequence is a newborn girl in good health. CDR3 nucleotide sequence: TGCGCCAGCAGTGAGTCGTACAGGGTCAATCAGCCCCAGCATTTT. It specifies CASSESYRVNQPQHF.